The clone carrying this TCR beta chain has at least ten counts. This record comes from a study of regulatory T cells in long-lasting Graves disease. TCR beta libraries were built with iRepertoire HTBI primers and Arm-PCR of CDR3 regions. One entry per CDR3 protein, called by TCRdb with MiXCR from the multiplex PCR reads. The sample shows fewer than 450,000 distinct CDR3 sequences, about 20% of them seen only once. The time point here: persistent/refractory GD, antithyroid drugs over 5 years with positive TRAb. PBMCs were the source of the RNA used for TCR sequencing. Trimming removed 2 bases from V and 1 base from J, with 9 bases in between. The CDR3 sequence is 15 residues long. The germline gives CDR1 SQVTM, CDR2 ANQGSEA.

Sequenced material: peripheral blood mononuclear cells (PBMCs), taken when the disease was refractory, from a patient treated with antithyroid drugs. The receptor's source is a female donor with Graves disease. The chain uses TRBV29-1 and TRBJ2-6; no clear D gene. The CDR3 bases are TGCAGCGTTGAATGGTCTATATCTGGGGCCAACGTCCTGACTTTC. It encodes CSVEWSISGANVLTF.